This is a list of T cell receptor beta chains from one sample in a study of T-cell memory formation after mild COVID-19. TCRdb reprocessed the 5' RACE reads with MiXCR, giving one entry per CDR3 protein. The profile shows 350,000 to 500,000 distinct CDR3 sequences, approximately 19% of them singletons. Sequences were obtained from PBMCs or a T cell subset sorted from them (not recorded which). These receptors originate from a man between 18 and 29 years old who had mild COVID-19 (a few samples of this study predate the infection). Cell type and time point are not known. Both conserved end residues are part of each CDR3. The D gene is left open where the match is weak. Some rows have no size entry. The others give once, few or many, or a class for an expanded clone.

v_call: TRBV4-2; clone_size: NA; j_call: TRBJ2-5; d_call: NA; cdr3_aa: CASSQGASHPSETQYF; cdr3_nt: TGTGCCAGCAGCCAAGGAGCGTCTCACCCTTCCGAGACCCAGTACTTC
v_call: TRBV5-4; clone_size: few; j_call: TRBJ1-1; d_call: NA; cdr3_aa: CASSGAAVNTEAFF; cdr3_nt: TGTGCCAGCAGCGGGGCGGCGGTGAACACTGAAGCTTTCTTT
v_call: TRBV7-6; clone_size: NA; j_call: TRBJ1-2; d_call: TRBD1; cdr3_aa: CASSLTGGAVDGYTF; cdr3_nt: TGTGCCAGCAGTTTAACAGGGGGCGCGGTCGATGGCTACACCTTC
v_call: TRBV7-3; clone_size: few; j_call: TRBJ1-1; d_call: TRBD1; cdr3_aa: CASSKGTANTEAFF; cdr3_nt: TGTGCCAGCAGCAAGGGGACAGCAAACACTGAAGCTTTCTTT
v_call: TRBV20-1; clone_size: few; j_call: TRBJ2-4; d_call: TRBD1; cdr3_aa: CSARGDRGAKNIQYF; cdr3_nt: TGCAGTGCTAGAGGTGACAGGGGAGCCAAAAACATTCAGTACTTC
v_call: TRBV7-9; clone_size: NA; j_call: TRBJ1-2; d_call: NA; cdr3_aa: CASSLDAGDGYTF; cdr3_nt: TGTGCCAGCAGCTTAGACGCGGGGGATGGCTACACCTTC
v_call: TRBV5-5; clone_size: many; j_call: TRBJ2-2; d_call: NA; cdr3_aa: CASSTRGTGELFF; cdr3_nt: TGTGCCAGCAGCACCAGGGGTACCGGGGAGCTGTTTTTT
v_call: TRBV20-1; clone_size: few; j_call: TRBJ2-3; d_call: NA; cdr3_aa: CSARGFREKTHITDTQYF; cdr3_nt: TGCAGTGCTAGAGGTTTCCGGGAGAAGACGCACATCACAGATACGCAGTATTTT
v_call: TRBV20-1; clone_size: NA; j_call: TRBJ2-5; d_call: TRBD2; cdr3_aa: CSARNAGGGETQYF; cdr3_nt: TGCAGTGCTAGAAACGCGGGGGGCGGGGAGACCCAGTACTTC
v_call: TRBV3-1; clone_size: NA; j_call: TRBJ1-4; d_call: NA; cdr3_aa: CASSQLDRTNEKLFF; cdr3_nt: TGTGCCAGCAGCCAGCTGGACCGAACTAATGAAAAACTGTTTTTT
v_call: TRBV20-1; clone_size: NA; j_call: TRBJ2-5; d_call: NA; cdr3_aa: CSASSYSPSETQYF; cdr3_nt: TGCAGTGCTAGCTCGTATTCTCCATCGGAGACCCAGTACTTC
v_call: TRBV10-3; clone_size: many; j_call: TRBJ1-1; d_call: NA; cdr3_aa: CAIQTDGSEAFF; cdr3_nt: TGTGCCATCCAGACGGATGGGTCTGAAGCTTTCTTT
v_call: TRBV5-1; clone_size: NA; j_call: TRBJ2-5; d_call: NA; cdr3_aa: CASSLAGTEGTQYF; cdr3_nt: TGCGCCAGCAGCTTGGCCGGCACCGAAGGGACCCAGTACTTC
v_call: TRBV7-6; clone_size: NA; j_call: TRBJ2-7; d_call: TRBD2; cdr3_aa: CASSTSGGADEQYF; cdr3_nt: TGTGCCAGCAGCACTAGCGGGGGGGCCGACGAGCAGTACTTC
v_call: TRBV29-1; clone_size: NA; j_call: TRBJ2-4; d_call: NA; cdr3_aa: CSAQALNIQYF; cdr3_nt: TGCAGCGCCCAAGCATTAAACATTCAGTACTTC
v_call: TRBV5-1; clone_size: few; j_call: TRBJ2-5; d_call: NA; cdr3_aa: CASSLARGTGFGETQYF; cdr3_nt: TGCGCCAGCAGCTTGGCTAGGGGGACCGGGTTTGGGGAGACCCAGTACTTC
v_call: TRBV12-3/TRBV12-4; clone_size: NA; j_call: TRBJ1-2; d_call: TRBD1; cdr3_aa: CASSLNRDSDGYTF; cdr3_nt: TGTGCCAGCAGTTTAAACAGGGACAGCGACGGCTACACCTTC
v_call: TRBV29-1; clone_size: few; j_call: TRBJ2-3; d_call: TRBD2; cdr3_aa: CSARGLARFSTDTQYF; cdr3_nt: TGCAGCGCCCGAGGACTAGCGAGATTTAGCACAGATACGCAGTATTTT
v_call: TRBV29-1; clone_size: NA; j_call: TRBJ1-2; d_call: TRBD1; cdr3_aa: CSVAKSGTGSYGYTF; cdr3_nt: TGCAGCGTTGCCAAGTCCGGGACAGGGTCTTATGGCTACACCTTC
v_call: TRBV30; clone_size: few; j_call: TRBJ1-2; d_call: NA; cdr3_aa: CACHGGYGYTF; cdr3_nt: TGTGCCTGCCACGGGGGATATGGCTACACCTTC
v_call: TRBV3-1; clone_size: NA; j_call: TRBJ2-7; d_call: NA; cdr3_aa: CASSYRVSSYEQYF; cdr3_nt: TGTGCCAGCAGCTACAGGGTGAGCTCCTACGAGCAGTACTTC
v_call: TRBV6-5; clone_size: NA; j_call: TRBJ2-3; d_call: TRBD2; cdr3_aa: CASSYSTGLAGDIYDPDTQYF; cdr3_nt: TGTGCCAGCAGTTACTCCACCGGACTAGCGGGGGACATTTATGATCCAGATACGCAGTATTTT
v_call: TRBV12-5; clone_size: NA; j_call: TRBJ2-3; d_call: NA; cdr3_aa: CASADTDTQYF; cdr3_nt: TGTGCTAGTGCAGACACAGATACGCAGTATTTT
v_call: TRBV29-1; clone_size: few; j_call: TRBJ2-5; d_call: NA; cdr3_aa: CSVVRGAEETQYF; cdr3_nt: TGCAGCGTTGTGAGGGGGGCGGAAGAGACCCAGTACTTC
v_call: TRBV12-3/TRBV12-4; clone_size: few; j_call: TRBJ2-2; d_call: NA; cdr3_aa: CASTSRGAPGTGELFF; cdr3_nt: TGTGCCAGCACCTCCCGTGGGGCCCCGGGCACCGGGGAGCTGTTTTTT
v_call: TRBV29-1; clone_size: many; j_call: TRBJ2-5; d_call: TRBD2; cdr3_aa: CSVSTSGGQETQYF; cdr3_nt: TGCAGCGTCTCGACTAGCGGGGGGCAAGAGACCCAGTACTTC
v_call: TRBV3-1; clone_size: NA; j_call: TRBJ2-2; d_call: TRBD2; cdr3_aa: CASSYKRGFTGELFF; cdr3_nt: TGTGCCAGCAGCTATAAGCGGGGGTTTACCGGGGAGCTGTTTTTT
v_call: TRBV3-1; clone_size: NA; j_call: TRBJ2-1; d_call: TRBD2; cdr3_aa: CASSQDASGGREQFF; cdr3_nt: TGTGCCAGCAGCCAAGATGCTAGCGGGGGGAGGGAGCAGTTCTTC
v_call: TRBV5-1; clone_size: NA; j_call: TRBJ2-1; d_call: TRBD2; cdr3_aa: CASSLVAGRYNEQFF; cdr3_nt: TGCGCCAGCAGCTTGGTAGCGGGGAGATACAATGAGCAGTTCTTC
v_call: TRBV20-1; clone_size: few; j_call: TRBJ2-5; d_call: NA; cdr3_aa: CSAPSGAQETQYF; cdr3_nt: TGCAGTGCTCCCTCAGGGGCCCAAGAGACCCAGTACTTC
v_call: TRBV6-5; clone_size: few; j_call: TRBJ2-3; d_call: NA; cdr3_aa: CASSPRAISTDTQYF; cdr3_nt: TGTGCCAGCAGCCCCAGGGCGATTAGCACAGATACGCAGTATTTT
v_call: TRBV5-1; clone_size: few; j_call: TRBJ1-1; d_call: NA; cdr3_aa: CASSSPGLTEAFF; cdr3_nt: TGCGCCAGCAGCTCACCAGGGCTCACTGAAGCTTTCTTT
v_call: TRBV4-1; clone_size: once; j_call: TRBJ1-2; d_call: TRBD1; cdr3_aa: CASRGQDLYGYTF; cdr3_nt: TGCGCCAGCCGGGGACAGGACCTATATGGCTACACCTTC
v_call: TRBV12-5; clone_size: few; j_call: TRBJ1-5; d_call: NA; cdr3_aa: CASGLDGKNQPQHF; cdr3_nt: TGTGCTAGTGGTTTGGACGGAAAAAATCAGCCCCAGCATTTT
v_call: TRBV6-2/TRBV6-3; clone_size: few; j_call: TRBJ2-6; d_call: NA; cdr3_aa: CASGNSYLSGANVLTF; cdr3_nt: TGTGCCAGCGGTAACAGTTACCTCTCTGGGGCCAACGTCCTGACTTTC
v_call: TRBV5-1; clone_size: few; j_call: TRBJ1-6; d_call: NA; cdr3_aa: CASSLARGHNSPLHF; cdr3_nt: TGCGCCAGCAGCTTGGCCAGGGGCCATAATTCACCCCTCCACTTT
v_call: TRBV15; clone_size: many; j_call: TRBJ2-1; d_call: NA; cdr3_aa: CATSIQSSYNEQFF; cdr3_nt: TGTGCCACCAGCATTCAGAGCTCCTACAATGAGCAGTTCTTC
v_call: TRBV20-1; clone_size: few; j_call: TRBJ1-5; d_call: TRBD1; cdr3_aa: CSLAGTDNQPQHF; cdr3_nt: TGCAGCCTCGCCGGGACAGACAATCAGCCCCAGCATTTT
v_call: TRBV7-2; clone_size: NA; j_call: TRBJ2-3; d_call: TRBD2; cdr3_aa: CASSWSGGREDTQYF; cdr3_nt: TGTGCCAGCAGCTGGTCGGGGGGGCGGGAAGATACGCAGTATTTT
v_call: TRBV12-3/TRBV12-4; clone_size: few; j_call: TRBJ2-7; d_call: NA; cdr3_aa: CASSFGETNYEQYF; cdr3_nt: TGTGCCAGCAGTTTTGGGGAGACTAACTACGAGCAGTACTTC